A single sample is the source of the 23 T cell receptor beta chains below, sequenced in a study of CD8 T cells in acute hepatitis C reinfection. Documented time point: naive CD8 control sorted from an acute-time-point sample. Profiling relied on immunoSEQ multiplex PCR, and the TCRdb table lists in-frame clones only, not all of them. The profile shows fewer than 40,000 clones, approximately 85% of them singletons. Sequenced input: naive CD8+ T cells from PBMCs. The receptors were sampled from a woman under 30 who spontaneously cleared hepatitis C infection.

The CDR3 region is CASSPTGKQTEAFF. The CDR3 DNA is TGTGCCAGCAGTCCAACAGGGAAACAGACTGAAGCTTTCTTT. The rearrangement uses TRBV11-2 and TRBJ1-1; weak D call: TRBD1 (6 bases). Germline V gene sequence: CDR1 SGHAT, CDR2 FQNNGV. With 6 bases removed from V and 5 bases from J, the gap between germline ends came to 16 bases. CDR3 length: 14 residues.

The chain links TRBV7-8 to TRBJ2-1; no firm D call. Trimming pared 5 bases from V and 0 bases from J, leaving 11 bases between. Germline V gives CDR1 SGHVS, CDR2 FQNEAQ. This CDR3 region has 15 residues. The CDR3 protein is CASSIFISSYNEQFF. CDR3 bases: TGTGCCAGCAGCATCTTTATCAGCTCCTACAATGAGCAGTTCTTC.

The V and J genes are TRBV6-1 and TRBJ2-7; possible D gene TRBD2, 5 bases. This CDR3 region has 14 residues. Germline CDR1 and CDR2: MNHNS and SASEGT. The V and J ends lost 3 bases and 2 bases respectively, with 11 bases between them. This CDR3 reads CASSDWRATYEQYF. CDR3 nucleotides: TGTGCCAGCAGTGACTGGCGGGCGACCTACGAGCAGTACTTC.

This clone is medium-sized by share. This chain connects TRBV10-3 to TRBJ2-7, with 8 positions matching TRBD1. The germline gives CDR1 ENHRY, CDR2 SYGVKD. J was trimmed by 3 bases and V by 2 bases; bases with no gene match: 9. The CDR3 totals 16 residues. This CDR3 is CAISEPGTGGLYEQYF. The DNA of the CDR3 is TGTGCCATCAGTGAGCCCGGGACAGGTGGGCTCTACGAGCAGTACTTC.

The V call is TRBV14, the J call TRBJ1-4, with D unclear. V was cut by 0 bases and J by 6 bases, with 11 bases left in between. Germline V gene lookup returns CDR1 SGHDN and CDR2 FVKESK. The CDR3 spans 15 residues. The CDR3 loop is CASSQERGLYEKLFF. As DNA, the CDR3 is TGTGCCAGCAGCCAAGAAAGAGGGTTGTATGAAAAACTGTTTTTT.

V is TRBV7-9 and J is TRBJ2-1, with D tentatively TRBD2 (6 bases). Deletions cut 6 bases from V and 6 bases from J, with 15 bases between. The germline V gene encodes CDR1 SEHNR and CDR2 FQNEAQ (reference sequence). The CDR3 extends over 14 amino acids. The CDR3 is CASRPRLAANEQFF. Here the CDR3 DNA reads TGTGCCAGCAGACCCAGGTTAGCGGCCAATGAGCAGTTCTTC.

This chain joins TRBV5-5 and TRBJ2-3; 11 bases agree with TRBD2. From germline, CDR1 is SGHKS and CDR2 YYEKEE (reference sequence). The CDR3 runs 19 residues. V shed 1 base, J shed 6 bases, and the junction held 16 bases outside the gene matches. CDR3 sequence reads: CASSLIRGLAGGAFDTQYF. The CDR3 DNA is TGTGCCAGCAGCTTGATCAGGGGGCTAGCGGGAGGTGCTTTTGATACGCAGTATTTT.

The chain employs TRBV2 and TRBJ1-5, with D perhaps TRBD1 (6 bases). V was trimmed by 1 base and J by 4 bases, leaving 11 bases between them. The CDR3 sequence is 15 residues long. CDR1 is SNHLY and CDR2 is FYNNEI in the germline V gene. In nucleotides, the CDR3 is TGTGCCAGCAGTGAAGGGGGGCAGGGTAATCAGCCCCAGCATTTT. Its translation is CASSEGGQGNQPQHF.

The chain carries TRBV29-1 and TRBJ2-5; TRBD2 matches at 10 bases. Germline V lookup: CDR1 SQVTM, CDR2 ANQGSEA. With 6 bases clipped from V and 2 bases from J, the junction kept 6 bases outside the gene matches. The CDR3 contains 14 residues. The CDR3 loop is CSVAGTSEQETQYF. The CDR3 bases are TGCAGCGTAGCCGGGACTAGCGAACAAGAGACCCAGTACTTC.

This clone turned up a few times. This chain joins TRBV10-1 and TRBJ2-1; the D is unclear. CDR3 length: 13 amino acids. The V end lost 0 bases, the J end lost 4 bases, and 4 bases lay between the germline ends. The germline V gene encodes CDR1 WNHNN and CDR2 SYGVQD (reference sequence). CDR3 bases: TGCGCCAGCAGTGAGTCCATTTACAATGAGCAGTTCTTC. Translated, it gives CASSESIYNEQFF.

The V and J genes are TRBV27 and TRBJ1-2; D might be TRBD1 (6 bases). This CDR3 region has 14 residues. V was clipped by 6 bases and J by 4 bases, with 15 bases between them. From germline, CDR1 is MNHEY and CDR2 SMNVEV (reference sequence). CDR3 sequence: CASSLMGAPYGYTF. CDR3 DNA: TGTGCCAGCAGCCTAATGGGGGCCCCCTATGGCTACACCTTC.

The chain has TRBV7-9 and TRBJ1-1; D unclear. Germline V CDR1 and CDR2: SEHNR, FQNEAQ (reference sequence). V was cut by 5 bases and J by 4 bases, with 8 bases left in between. The CDR3 covers 12 residues. In nucleotides, the CDR3 is TGTGCCAGCAGCCAAGACCCCACTGAAGCTTTCTTT. Its protein is CASSQDPTEAFF.

The chain uses TRBV4-1 and TRBJ2-2, with TRBD2 as a possible D gene (5 bases). V gave up 0 bases and J gave up 5 bases, with 13 bases separating them. This CDR3 has 16 amino acids. Germline assignment: CDR1 MGHRA and CDR2 YSYEKL. CDR3 loop: CASSQDPRTVTGELFF. In DNA, the CDR3 is TGCGCCAGCAGCCAAGACCCCCGGACTGTAACCGGGGAGCTGTTTTTT.

The rearrangement joins TRBV4-1 to TRBJ2-7; D gene ambiguous. Per the germline V gene, CDR1 is MGHRA and CDR2 is YSYEKL. Trimming took 6 bases from V and 5 from J, leaving 11 bases between them. The CDR3 is made up of 12 amino acids. For the CDR3, the DNA is TGCGCCAGCAGTCTTACGTCGGACGAGCAGTACTTC. It specifies CASSLTSDEQYF.

The V gene is TRBV5-8, the J gene TRBJ1-1, with D unclear. The CDR3 extends over 14 amino acids. The germline V and J ends were trimmed by 0 bases and 0 bases, with 6 bases remaining between them. Germline V lookup: CDR1 SGHTS, CDR2 YDEGEE. Here the CDR3 reads CASSLGVMNTEAFF. DNA of the CDR3: TGTGCCAGCAGCTTGGGGGTTATGAACACTGAAGCTTTCTTT.

The gene calls are TRBV15 and TRBJ1-2; perhaps TRBD1 as D (5 bases). Trimming stripped 1 base from V and 2 bases from J, with 23 bases between. CDR1 is LNHNV and CDR2 is YYDKDF in the germline V gene (reference sequence). The CDR3 is 19 residues long. The CDR3 nucleotides are TGTGCCACCAGCAGAGTACTTTTGGGGGTGGGGCTACAAAACTATGGCTACACCTTC. Translation gives CATSRVLLGVGLQNYGYTF. Supplemented by reference TRBV15 and TRBJ1-2, the full variable domain reads DAMVIQNPRYQVTQFGKPVTLSCSQTLNHNVMYWYQQKSSQAPKLLFHYYDKDFNNEADTPDNFQSRRPNTSFCFLDIRSPGLGDTAMYLCATSRVLLGVGLQNYGYTFGSGTRLTVV.

The chain is built from TRBV19 and TRBJ2-1; 7 nucleotides match TRBD1. V trimming: 7 bases; J trimming: 7 bases; junction bases outside the gene matches: 1. This CDR3 contains 11 residues. Looked up from germline, CDR1 is LNHDA and CDR2 is SQIVND (reference sequence). The CDR3 DNA reads TGTGCCAGTACAGGGGGAAATGAGCAGTTCTTC. Amino acid sequence: CASTGGNEQFF.

The genes are TRBV15 and TRBJ1-5; D gene ambiguous. This CDR3 contains 12 residues. Germline V lookup: CDR1 LNHNV, CDR2 YYDKDF (reference sequence). Trimming pared 3 bases from V and 4 bases from J, leaving 4 bases between. CDR3 sequence (DNA): TGTGCCACCAGCAGTGGGAATCAGCCCCAGCATTTT. The encoded protein is CATSSGNQPQHF.

This chain uses TRBV19 with TRBJ2-1, with 8 bases that match TRBD2. In germline, CDR1 is LNHDA, CDR2 SQIVND (reference sequence). The CDR3 is 15 residues long. Unmatched junction bases numbered 5, after V lost 3 bases and J lost 4 bases. CDR3 sequence: CASSMGASGYNEQFF. In DNA form, the CDR3 reads TGTGCCAGTAGTATGGGGGCTAGCGGGTACAATGAGCAGTTCTTC.

The chain has TRBV5-1 and TRBJ2-1; D not certain. This CDR3 region has 13 residues. Per germline, CDR1 SGHRS and CDR2 YFSETQ. V lost 2 bases and J 8 bases, leaving 11 bases between the germline ends. Here the CDR3 DNA reads TGCGCCAGCAGCTTACTTGAAGGCGATGAGCAGTTCTTC. Amino acids: CASSLLEGDEQFF.

The chain couples TRBV9 to TRBJ1-2, with 7 bases fitting TRBD1. This CDR3 comprises 15 residues. Germline CDR1 reads SGDLS; CDR2 reads YYNGEE. The ends lost 4 bases at V and 4 bases at J; junction bases unmatched: 10. The CDR3 protein is CASSPGATGVYGYTF. The CDR3 DNA follows: TGTGCCAGCAGCCCTGGCGCCACAGGGGTCTATGGCTACACCTTC.

The chain recombines TRBV27 with TRBJ1-1; 8 nucleotides match TRBD1. Germline V gene lookup returns CDR1 MNHEY and CDR2 SMNVEV (reference sequence). With V trimmed by 8 bases and J by 5 bases, 7 bases remained unmatched. The length of the CDR3 is 13 residues. CDR3 amino acids: CASLSTGGTEAFF. In nucleotides, the CDR3 is TGTGCCAGCTTAAGTACAGGGGGAACTGAAGCTTTCTTT.

The chain combines TRBV10-2 with TRBJ2-2; 12 nucleotides match TRBD2. Germline V gives CDR1 WSHSY, CDR2 SAAADI. The CDR3 sequence is 17 residues long. V lost 4 bases, J lost 5 bases, and 8 bases stayed unmatched. The CDR3 DNA reads TGCGCCAGCAGTGCGCGACTAGCGGGAGTTCAGACCGGGGAGCTGTTTTTT. Translated: CASSARLAGVQTGELFF.